Listed below are T cell receptor beta chains from one sample, sequenced in a study of OX40 agonist ivuxolimab in advanced cancers. Clones were read by immunoSEQ multiplex PCR, and TCRdb kept only the in-frame ones, dropping some. This sample has tens of thousands of clones; 90% to 95% occur once, and the top ten carry approximately 28%. The sequencing here drew on CD4+ or CD8+ T cells sorted from blood, taken in a trial of the OX40 agonist ivuxolimab. Receptors originate from an adult with an advanced solid tumor such as melanoma, head and neck, liver or kidney cancer. The CDR3 runs from the conserved cysteine through the conserved F or W. Each record gives: V gene, clone size, J gene, D gene, CDR3 protein, CDR3 DNA. D genes are given only for firm matches. A row's size may be missing; if present it is once, few, many or a size class.

v_call: TRBV7-9; clone_size: -; j_call: TRBJ1-1; d_call: -; cdr3_aa: CASSQRNWDVENTEAFF; cdr3_nt: TGTGCCAGCAGCCAACGTAATTGGGACGTGGAGAACACTGAAGCTTTCTTT
v_call: TRBV19; clone_size: -; j_call: TRBJ1-1; d_call: -; cdr3_aa: CASRGGWADTEAFF; cdr3_nt: TGTGCCAGTAGGGGAGGATGGGCGGACACTGAAGCTTTCTTT
v_call: TRBV6-5; clone_size: -; j_call: TRBJ1-1; d_call: TRBD1; cdr3_aa: CASTHRGLNTEAFF; cdr3_nt: TGTGCCAGCACCCACAGGGGCCTTAACACTGAAGCTTTCTTT
v_call: TRBV27; clone_size: -; j_call: TRBJ2-7; d_call: TRBD2; cdr3_aa: CASSLLASGRGRHEQYF; cdr3_nt: TGTGCCAGCAGTTTATTGGCTAGCGGGAGGGGAAGACACGAGCAGTACTTC
v_call: TRBV20-1; clone_size: -; j_call: TRBJ2-2; d_call: TRBD2; cdr3_aa: CSASTGTSLFF; cdr3_nt: TGCAGTGCTAGCACCGGGACTAGCTTGTTTTTT
v_call: TRBV4-3; clone_size: -; j_call: TRBJ2-5; d_call: TRBD2; cdr3_aa: CASSLLAGGRETQYF; cdr3_nt: TGCGCCAGCAGCCTACTAGCGGGAGGTCGGGAGACCCAGTACTTC
v_call: TRBV27; clone_size: -; j_call: TRBJ2-7; d_call: TRBD2; cdr3_aa: CASSLVAGSYEQYF; cdr3_nt: TGTGCCAGCAGTTTAGTAGCGGGCTCCTACGAGCAGTACTTC
v_call: TRBV30; clone_size: once; j_call: TRBJ2-7; d_call: -; cdr3_aa: CAWSVYHEQYF; cdr3_nt: TGTGCCTGGAGTGTATACCACGAGCAGTACTTC
v_call: TRBV28; clone_size: -; j_call: TRBJ2-7; d_call: -; cdr3_aa: CASSFLPLLPGATYEQYF; cdr3_nt: TGTGCCAGCAGCTTCCTCCCACTACTTCCCGGGGCCACCTACGAGCAGTACTTC
v_call: TRBV9; clone_size: -; j_call: TRBJ2-2; d_call: -; cdr3_aa: CASSPQRVGELFF; cdr3_nt: TGTGCCAGCAGCCCCCAGAGGGTAGGGGAGCTGTTTTTT
v_call: TRBV5-4; clone_size: once; j_call: TRBJ2-1; d_call: -; cdr3_aa: CASSTSTEQFF; cdr3_nt: TGTGCCAGCAGCACAAGTACTGAGCAGTTCTTC
v_call: TRBV28; clone_size: -; j_call: TRBJ1-5; d_call: -; cdr3_aa: CASSLGQGDQPQHF; cdr3_nt: TGTGCCAGCAGTTTAGGGCAGGGTGACCAGCCCCAGCATTTT
v_call: TRBV5-1; clone_size: -; j_call: TRBJ2-7; d_call: -; cdr3_aa: CASSLEGISSYEQYF; cdr3_nt: TGCGCCAGCAGCTTGGAAGGGATAAGCTCCTACGAGCAGTACTTC
v_call: TRBV19; clone_size: -; j_call: TRBJ2-3; d_call: TRBD2; cdr3_aa: CASSLGLAGGPSTDTQYF; cdr3_nt: TGTGCCAGTAGCCTAGGACTAGCGGGAGGGCCGAGCACAGATACGCAGTATTTT
v_call: TRBV7-9; clone_size: -; j_call: TRBJ2-3; d_call: -; cdr3_aa: CASSSLLAQALLDTQYF; cdr3_nt: TGTGCCAGCAGCTCCTTACTAGCCCAAGCACTCTTAGATACGCAGTATTTT
v_call: TRBV27; clone_size: -; j_call: TRBJ2-1; d_call: TRBD2; cdr3_aa: CASSGLAGEDEQFF; cdr3_nt: TGTGCCAGCAGTGGACTAGCGGGAGAGGACGAGCAGTTCTTC
v_call: TRBV11-2; clone_size: -; j_call: TRBJ1-2; d_call: TRBD1; cdr3_aa: CASSADRGHGYTF; cdr3_nt: TGTGCCAGCAGCGCTGACAGGGGTCACGGCTACACCTTC
v_call: TRBV27; clone_size: -; j_call: TRBJ1-6; d_call: -; cdr3_aa: CASSPKGSHNSPLHF; cdr3_nt: TGTGCCAGCAGTCCGAAGGGCTCCCATAATTCACCCCTCCACTTT
v_call: TRBV6-5; clone_size: -; j_call: TRBJ2-5; d_call: -; cdr3_aa: CASSYSPQETQYF; cdr3_nt: TGTGCCAGCAGTTACTCCCCTCAAGAGACCCAGTACTTC
v_call: TRBV29-1; clone_size: -; j_call: TRBJ2-7; d_call: -; cdr3_aa: CSALVGGEQYF; cdr3_nt: TGCAGCGCCCTAGTGGGGGGCGAGCAGTACTTC
v_call: TRBV7-3; clone_size: -; j_call: TRBJ2-1; d_call: -; cdr3_aa: CASSSGFSIRNEQFF; cdr3_nt: TGTGCCAGCAGCTCAGGTTTTTCCATTCGCAATGAGCAGTTCTTC
v_call: TRBV4-2; clone_size: -; j_call: TRBJ2-7; d_call: -; cdr3_aa: CASSQDGPDSTPYEQYF; cdr3_nt: TGTGCCAGCAGCCAAGATGGGCCGGACTCGACGCCCTACGAGCAGTACTTC
v_call: TRBV11-2; clone_size: -; j_call: TRBJ2-1; d_call: TRBD2; cdr3_aa: CASSRTSGMNNEQFF; cdr3_nt: TGTGCCAGCAGCCGGACTAGCGGGATGAACAATGAGCAGTTCTTC
v_call: TRBV9; clone_size: -; j_call: TRBJ2-1; d_call: TRBD2; cdr3_aa: CASSVVPAGGTSGSYEQFF; cdr3_nt: TGTGCCAGCAGCGTAGTTCCGGCTGGGGGGACTAGCGGGAGCTATGAGCAGTTCTTC
v_call: TRBV27; clone_size: -; j_call: TRBJ2-7; d_call: TRBD2; cdr3_aa: CASSVTSGGSYEQYF; cdr3_nt: TGTGCCAGCAGCGTTACTAGCGGGGGCTCCTACGAGCAGTACTTC
v_call: TRBV27; clone_size: once; j_call: TRBJ2-1; d_call: TRBD2; cdr3_aa: CASTLAGSDEQFF; cdr3_nt: TGTGCCAGCACCTTAGCGGGAAGTGATGAGCAGTTCTTC
v_call: TRBV27; clone_size: -; j_call: TRBJ1-1; d_call: -; cdr3_aa: CASSFFPNTEAFF; cdr3_nt: TGTGCCAGCAGTTTTTTCCCGAACACTGAAGCTTTCTTT
v_call: TRBV4-1; clone_size: -; j_call: TRBJ2-1; d_call: TRBD1; cdr3_aa: CASSQDPTGDNEQFF; cdr3_nt: TGCGCCAGCAGCCAAGATCCCACAGGGGACAATGAGCAGTTCTTC
v_call: TRBV18; clone_size: -; j_call: TRBJ2-7; d_call: TRBD1; cdr3_aa: CASSLTGAPTYEQYF; cdr3_nt: TGTGCCAGCTCACTAACAGGGGCCCCGACCTACGAGCAGTACTTC
v_call: TRBV4-3; clone_size: -; j_call: TRBJ2-6; d_call: -; cdr3_aa: CASSQVFGSGANVLTF; cdr3_nt: TGCGCCAGCAGCCAAGTTTTCGGGTCTGGGGCCAACGTCCTGACTTTC
v_call: TRBV9; clone_size: -; j_call: TRBJ2-5; d_call: -; cdr3_aa: CASSVGSGTPYQETQYF; cdr3_nt: TGTGCCAGCAGCGTAGGTTCGGGGACCCCCTATCAAGAGACCCAGTACTTC
v_call: TRBV6-5; clone_size: -; j_call: TRBJ1-1; d_call: -; cdr3_aa: CASSYSSGGGTEAFF; cdr3_nt: TGTGCCAGCAGTTACTCCTCGGGGGGAGGCACTGAAGCTTTCTTT
v_call: TRBV2; clone_size: -; j_call: TRBJ2-6; d_call: -; cdr3_aa: CASRYGISGANVLTF; cdr3_nt: TGTGCCAGCAGGTACGGGATCTCTGGGGCCAACGTCCTGACTTTC
v_call: TRBV7-8; clone_size: -; j_call: TRBJ2-1; d_call: -; cdr3_aa: CASVDDSLEQFF; cdr3_nt: TGTGCCAGCGTCGACGACAGCCTCGAGCAGTTCTTC
v_call: TRBV6-1; clone_size: -; j_call: TRBJ2-7; d_call: -; cdr3_aa: CASSAYEQYF; cdr3_nt: TGTGCCAGCAGTGCCTACGAGCAGTACTTC
v_call: TRBV11-2; clone_size: -; j_call: TRBJ2-7; d_call: -; cdr3_aa: CASSPINEQYF; cdr3_nt: TGTGCCAGCAGCCCAATTAACGAGCAGTACTTC
v_call: TRBV27; clone_size: -; j_call: TRBJ2-1; d_call: -; cdr3_aa: CASSDRSYNEQFF; cdr3_nt: TGTGCCAGCAGTGACAGATCCTACAATGAGCAGTTCTTC
v_call: TRBV7-4; clone_size: -; j_call: TRBJ2-7; d_call: TRBD2; cdr3_aa: CASSPGGAGVDEQYF; cdr3_nt: TGTGCCAGCAGTCCAGGAGGGGCGGGAGTCGACGAGCAGTACTTC
v_call: TRBV9; clone_size: -; j_call: TRBJ2-7; d_call: TRBD1; cdr3_aa: CASSEGDSPILQYF; cdr3_nt: TGTGCCAGCAGCGAGGGGGACAGCCCGATACTGCAGTACTTC
v_call: TRBV11-2; clone_size: once; j_call: TRBJ2-1; d_call: -; cdr3_aa: CASSLVVLGQFF; cdr3_nt: TGTGCCAGCAGCTTAGTGGTTCTGGGGCAGTTCTTC
v_call: TRBV4-3; clone_size: -; j_call: TRBJ2-7; d_call: -; cdr3_aa: CASSQDWGSSYEQYF; cdr3_nt: TGCGCCAGCAGCCAAGATTGGGGGAGCTCCTACGAGCAGTACTTC
v_call: TRBV7-9; clone_size: -; j_call: TRBJ1-1; d_call: -; cdr3_aa: CASSLVLRGRNEAFF; cdr3_nt: TGTGCCAGCAGCTTAGTGTTACGGGGGCGTAATGAAGCTTTCTTT
v_call: TRBV25-1; clone_size: -; j_call: TRBJ2-7; d_call: TRBD2; cdr3_aa: CATTSGPYEQYF; cdr3_nt: TGTGCCACCACTAGCGGCCCCTACGAGCAGTACTTC